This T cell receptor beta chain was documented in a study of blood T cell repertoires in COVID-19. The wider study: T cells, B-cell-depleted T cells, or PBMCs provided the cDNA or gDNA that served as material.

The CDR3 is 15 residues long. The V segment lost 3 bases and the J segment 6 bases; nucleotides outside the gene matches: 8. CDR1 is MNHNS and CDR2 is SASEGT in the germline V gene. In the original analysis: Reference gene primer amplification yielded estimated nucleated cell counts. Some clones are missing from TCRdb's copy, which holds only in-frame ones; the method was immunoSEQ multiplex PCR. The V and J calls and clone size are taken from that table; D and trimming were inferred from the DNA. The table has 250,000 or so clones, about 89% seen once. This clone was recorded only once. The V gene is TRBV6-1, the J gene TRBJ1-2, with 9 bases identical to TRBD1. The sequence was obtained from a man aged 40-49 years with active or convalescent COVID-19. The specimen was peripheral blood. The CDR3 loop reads CASSELQGAPDGYTF. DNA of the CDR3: TGTGCCAGCAGTGAGTTACAGGGGGCGCCGGATGGCTACACCTTC.